Following are 10 T cell receptor beta chains from one sample sequenced in a study of blood T cells in healthy people across ages. Primed by a sample-barcoded 5' primer and a J-beta primer mix, a second PCR proceeded for 7 to 11 cycles. One entry per CDR3 protein results from TCRdb running MiXCR on the 5' RACE reads. The data hold around 800,000 distinct CDR3 sequences, with under 80% observed a single time. Sequencing was performed on blood. Receptor source: a man younger than 40 in good health.

The V call is TRBV7-6, the J call TRBJ2-4, with a possible D match to TRBD2 (6 bases). V was shortened by 0 bases and J by 9 bases, with 12 bases between the two germline ends. Germline V gene data show CDR1 as SGHVS and CDR2 as FNYEAQ. This CDR3 comprises 14 residues. CDR3 loop: CASSLALAEGIQYF. DNA for the CDR3: TGTGCCAGCAGCTTAGCGTTGGCGGAGGGCATTCAGTACTTC.

The rearrangement uses TRBV18 and TRBJ2-3; D possibly corresponds to TRBD2 (6 bases). The CDR3 consists of 16 residues. V was trimmed by 0 bases and J by 8 bases, leaving 18 bases between them. Germline CDR1 KGHSH, CDR2 LQKENI. The CDR3 region is CASSPPGTPGAGTQYF. The DNA for the CDR3 is TGTGCCAGCTCACCACCCGGGACTCCAGGTGCGGGTACGCAGTATTTT.

J is TRBJ2-3 and V is TRBV7-2, with D possibly matching TRBD1 (5 bases). CDR1 is SGHTA, CDR2 FQGNSA, per germline. The CDR3 consists of 14 residues. Trimming removed 5 bases at V and 1 base at J, with 10 bases between. DNA of the CDR3: TGTGCCAGCAGCCGAGGACATGGCACAGATACGCAGTATTTT. Translated, it gives CASSRGHGTDTQYF.

The sample holds a few counts of this clonotype. The chain has TRBV10-3 and TRBJ2-3, with 8 bases fitting TRBD2. The CDR3 sequence is 15 residues long. J was trimmed by 3 bases and V by 5 bases; bases with no gene match: 7. From germline, CDR1 is ENHRY and CDR2 SYGVKD. The CDR3 spells CAISREAGETDTQYF. The CDR3 coding sequence is TGTGCCATCAGTAGGGAAGCGGGGGAAACAGATACGCAGTATTTT.

The chain couples TRBV29-1 to TRBJ2-7; TRBD1 aligns across 7 bases. The CDR3 is 12 amino acids. Trimming cost V 6 bases and J 4 bases; bases outside gene matches: 6. Per germline, CDR1 SQVTM and CDR2 ANQGSEA. CDR3 protein: CSVADREYEQYF. In nucleotides, the CDR3 is TGCAGCGTAGCTGACAGGGAATACGAGCAGTACTTC.

About this clonotype: One junction end does not reproduce the germline sequence, and a read error may be involved. The chain uses TRBV28 and TRBJ1-2; D is perhaps TRBD1 (6 bases). In germline, CDR1 is MDHEN, CDR2 SYDVKM. The CDR3 runs to 12 residues. Here the CDR3 DNA reads TGCGCCCTACAGGGCCCCAACTATGGCTACACCTTC. This encodes CALQGPNYGYTF.

A word on this clonotype: An end of the junction does not agree with germline; a read error may underlie this. The rearrangement links TRBV10-3 to TRBJ2-7; D is ambiguous. The CDR3 is 14 residues long. Germline values: CDR1 ENHRY, CDR2 SYGVKD. CDR3 DNA: TGTGCCATCAATCTTGACTCGTCTTCCCTCGAGCGGTACTTC. This sequence encodes CAINLDSSSLERYF.

The rearrangement uses TRBV18 and TRBJ2-7, with 14 bases that match TRBD2. The CDR3 runs to 17 residues. Per germline, CDR1 KGHSH and CDR2 LQKENI. V trimming: 10 bases; J trimming: 0 bases; junction bases outside the gene matches: 11. CDR3 sequence: CANSLGTSGGSSYEQYF. CDR3 DNA sequence: TGTGCCAACTCGCTTGGGACTAGCGGGGGAAGCTCCTACGAGCAGTACTTC.

The CDR3 is CASSLGPRSDEQFF. The DNA for the CDR3 is TGTGCCAGCAGTTTAGGGCCCCGTAGCGATGAGCAGTTCTTC. V and J are TRBV12-3 or TRBV12-4 and TRBJ2-1; a weak D match, TRBD2 (5 bases). CDR3 length equals 14 residues. Trimming took off 1 base at V and 8 bases at J, with 12 bases between the two ends.

This rearrangement joins TRBV6-2 or TRBV6-3 to TRBJ1-2; possible D gene TRBD1, 5 bases. Per germline, CDR1 MNHEY and CDR2 SVGEGT. This CDR3 is 15 amino acids long. Trimming removed 2 bases from V and 8 bases from J, with 18 bases in between. In DNA form, the CDR3 reads TGTGCCAGCAGTTACGGACTGGGACCGGTGGAGGGCTACACCTTC. This codes for CASSYGLGPVEGYTF.